These 20 T cell receptor beta chains were sequenced from one sample in a study of T cells in Graves' hyperthyroidism and ophthalmopathy. TCR beta CDR3 regions were amplified from RNA transcripts. First-round RT-PCR of the TCR CDR3 relied on the HTBI primer set. TCRdb ran MiXCR on the multiplex PCR reads and lists one entry per CDR3 protein. The data hold about 380,000 distinct CDR3 sequences, with less than 20% observed a single time. The specimen was blood. Every receptor here comes from a man younger than 35 with Graves' ophthalmopathy.

This clonotype came up once. A much larger clone differs from this one at a single base, so this may be a read error. The V gene is TRBV7-3, the J gene TRBJ2-3, with 10 bases matching TRBD2. Germline-derived CDR1 and CDR2 are SGHTA and FQGTGA. The CDR3 length is 15 residues. Here the CDR3 DNA reads TGTGCCAGCAGCCAAAGCGGGGGGGACACAGATACGAAGTATTTT. Its translation: CASSQSGGDTDTKYF.

Here the CDR3 reads CASSPDRGLSETQYF. The CDR3 DNA reads as TGTGCCAGCAGTCCGGACAGGGGTTTATCAGAGACCCAGTACTTC. The chain carries TRBV27 and TRBJ2-5; 9 bases are shared with TRBD1. Trimming took 5 bases from V and 4 from J; bases not matched to a gene: 8. Germline values: CDR1 MNHEY, CDR2 SMNVEV (reference sequence). CDR3 length equals 15 residues.

In its sample, this clonotype was seen many times. The chain carries TRBV2 and TRBJ2-5, with 9 bases that match TRBD2. CDR1 and CDR2 (germline): SNHLY, FYNNEI. The junction had 13 bases not matched to a gene; V was cut back by 3 bases and J by 2 bases. The CDR3 sequence is 18 residues long. The CDR3 nucleotides read TGTGCCAGCAGTGAGGTGGTTAGCGGGGGCCCCGTTCAAGAGACCCAGTACTTC. It encodes CASSEVVSGGPVQETQYF.

This clonotype was seen more than once but under ten times. The chain recombines TRBV5-1 with TRBJ1-1, with 7 bases fitting TRBD1. CDR3 length: 15 amino acids. The germline V gene has CDR1 SGHRS and CDR2 YFSETQ. Trimming took 4 bases from V and 3 from J; bases not matched to a gene: 9. CDR3 sequence (DNA): TGCGCCAGCAGCACGTCAACAGGGGTGTACACTGAAGCTTTCTTT. Protein sequence: CASSTSTGVYTEAFF.

This clonotype was recorded many times. J is TRBJ2-3 and V is TRBV24-1, with 9 bases that match TRBD2. V lost 1 base to trimming and J lost 5 bases; unmatched junction nucleotides: 6. The CDR3 totals 16 residues. CDR1 KGHDR and CDR2 SFDVKD come from the germline V gene. The CDR3: CATSDFGGGVVDTQYF. CDR3 nucleotide sequence: TGTGCCACCAGTGATTTCGGCGGGGGGGTTGTAGATACGCAGTATTTT.

This clonotype was picked up a small number of times. This sequence joins TRBV27 and TRBJ1-3, with D perhaps TRBD1 (6 bases). The CDR3 totals 16 residues. Germline-derived CDR1 and CDR2 are MNHEY and SMNVEV (reference sequence). V dropped 4 bases and J dropped 0 bases, with 13 bases sitting between them. The CDR3 is CASSYNRASSGNTIYF. As DNA, the CDR3 is TGTGCCAGCAGTTACAACAGGGCTAGCTCTGGAAACACCATATATTTT.

This clonotype has ten or more counts. The chain employs TRBV18 and TRBJ2-3, with 8 bases aligning to TRBD2. The ends lost 2 bases at V and 2 bases at J; junction bases unmatched: 6. Germline CDR1 is KGHSH and CDR2 is LQKENI. The CDR3 totals 16 residues. CDR3 sequence: CASSPSGGANTDTQYF. CDR3 DNA: TGTGCCAGCTCACCATCCGGGGGGGCCAACACAGATACGCAGTATTTT.

This clonotype was seen ten or more times. The chain couples TRBV20-1 to TRBJ2-7, with 10 nucleotides matching TRBD2. Germline loops: CDR1 DFQATT, CDR2 SNEGSKA (reference sequence). The CDR3 sequence is 18 residues long. The J segment lost 3 bases and the V segment lost 2 bases, leaving 16 bases of the junction unmatched. For the CDR3, the DNA is TGCAGTGCTAGACCCCCCTATGGGAGCGGGGGGGACATCTACGAGCAGTACTTC. Its protein product is CSARPPYGSGGDIYEQYF.

The genes are TRBV19 and TRBJ1-1, with 9 positions matching TRBD1. V dropped 3 bases and J dropped 5; count of bases not matched to a gene: 7. Germline CDR1 is LNHDA and CDR2 is SQIVND (reference sequence). The CDR3 has 15 amino acids. CDR3 loop: CASSIPGQGRTEAFF. The CDR3 DNA is TGTGCCAGTAGTATCCCCGGACAGGGGCGGACTGAAGCTTTCTTT.

CDR3 sequence (DNA): TGTGCCAGCAGTTTATGGGTAGCCAAAAACATTCAGTACTTC. Translation: CASSLWVAKNIQYF. This chain joins TRBV12-3 or TRBV12-4 and TRBJ2-4; no firm D call. This CDR3 contains 14 residues. Trimming took 2 bases from V and 0 from J, leaving 5 bases between them.

Many counts were recorded for this clonotype. This rearrangement joins TRBV2 to TRBJ1-1; maybe TRBD1 (5 bases). The germline gives CDR1 SNHLY, CDR2 FYNNEI. Trimming left V 6 bases short and J 5 bases short, with 19 bases between. The CDR3 consists of 15 residues. CDR3 nucleotide sequence: TGTGCCAGCAGGGTAGAGGGAGGGGAGGTGACTGAAGCTTTCTTT. Translating it yields CASRVEGGEVTEAFF. The full variable domain, with the rest looked up from reference TRBV2 and TRBJ1-1, is EPEVTQTPSHQVTQMGQEVILRCVPISNHLYFYWYRQILGQKVEFLVSFYNNEISEKSEIFDDQFSVERPDGSNFTLKIRSTKLEDSAMYFCASRVEGGEVTEAFFGQGTRLTVV.

A few counts support this clonotype. The chain recombines TRBV29-1 with TRBJ1-3; the D is unclear. This CDR3 region has 12 residues. V gave up 3 bases and J gave up 3 bases, with 6 bases separating them. CDR1 and CDR2 from the germline V gene are SQVTM and ANQGSEA. CDR3 coding DNA: TGCAGCGTTGACGCCGGTGGAAACACCATATATTTT. As protein: CSVDAGGNTIYF.

The sample holds a few counts of this clonotype. V and J are TRBV10-3 and TRBJ1-1; 9 bases map to TRBD1. The CDR3 loop spans 14 amino acids. Germline V lookup: CDR1 ENHRY, CDR2 SYGVKD. Unmatched junction bases numbered 9, after V lost 8 bases and J lost 5 bases. The CDR3 loop is CAIRGTGKGTEAFF. The CDR3 nucleotides are TGTGCCATCCGAGGGACAGGGAAGGGGACTGAAGCTTTCTTT.

In its sample, this clonotype was seen many times. This chain uses TRBV6-1 with TRBJ1-2, with 8 bases matching TRBD1. The CDR3 has 13 residues. The ends lost 3 bases at V and 7 bases at J; junction bases unmatched: 4. Germline loops: CDR1 MNHNS, CDR2 SASEGT. CDR3 residues: CASSEGQVAGYTF. For the CDR3, the DNA is TGTGCCAGCAGTGAGGGACAGGTAGCTGGCTACACCTTC.

The chain uses TRBV11-1 and TRBJ2-1; no clear D. Germline V gene data show CDR1 as SGHAT and CDR2 as FQDESV (reference sequence). This CDR3 comprises 13 residues. V was pared by 5 bases and J by 9 bases, with 14 bases between. CDR3 region: CASSLRETGEQFF. DNA of the CDR3: TGTGCCAGCAGCCTCCGAGAGACCGGTGAGCAGTTCTTC.

This clonotype was seen many times. The chain joins TRBV18 to TRBJ1-1; possibly TRBD1 for D (5 bases). Germline CDR1 and CDR2: KGHSH and LQKENI. This CDR3 has 14 amino acids. V gave up 4 bases and J gave up 1 base, with 10 bases separating them. DNA of the CDR3: TGTGCCAGCTCACAGCAGGGAGAGAACACTGAAGCTTTCTTT. Residues: CASSQQGENTEAFF.

The sample holds many counts of this clonotype. J is TRBJ2-1 and V is TRBV6-1, with a tentative D call TRBD1 (6 bases). Trimming stripped 2 bases from V and 9 bases from J, with 17 bases between. Germline values: CDR1 MNHNS, CDR2 SASEGT. This CDR3 contains 15 residues. This chain's CDR3 is CASSELAGANSEQFF. CDR3 nucleotide sequence: TGTGCCAGCAGTGAACTGGCAGGGGCCAATAGTGAGCAGTTCTTC.

This clonotype was found a few times. The chain combines TRBV6-1 with TRBJ1-1; D is unclear. Germline CDR1 reads MNHNS; CDR2 reads SASEGT. This CDR3 has 13 residues. V lost 5 bases to trimming and J lost 1 base, with 8 bases between them. The CDR3 spells CASSYSKNTEAFF. The CDR3 region has the DNA TGTGCCAGCAGTTATTCCAAGAACACTGAAGCTTTCTTT.

This clonotype was counted a few times. The V and J genes are TRBV4-1 and TRBJ1-3, with D possibly matching TRBD1 (5 bases). V gave up 4 bases and J gave up 0 bases, with 22 bases separating them. This CDR3 is built from 19 residues. CDR1 MGHRA and CDR2 YSYEKL come from the germline V gene. In nucleotides, the CDR3 is TGCGCCAGCAGCCGACGGGACTCTGGGGGTCTACCCTCTGGAAACACCATATATTTT. Protein sequence: CASSRRDSGGLPSGNTIYF.

The sample holds many counts of this clonotype. The rearrangement uses TRBV24-1 and TRBJ1-1, with no clear D. The ends were cut back, 9 bases at V and 5 bases at J, with 9 bases in the middle. The CDR3 spans 11 residues. Germline lookup yields CDR1 KGHDR and CDR2 SFDVKD. The CDR3 sequence: CATSGGTEAFF. In DNA form, the CDR3 reads TGTGCCACCTCGGGTGGAACTGAAGCTTTCTTT.